This T cell receptor beta chain was captured by sequencing in a study of neurological immune-mediated disorders. Synthesis of cDNA was accomplished via 5'RACE employing 10-nucleotide random UMIs. TCRdb reprocessed the 5' RACE reads with MiXCR, giving one entry per CDR3 protein. The sample contains about 28,000 distinct CDR3 sequences, more than 6.5% of which appear only once. With 0 bases removed from V and 1 base from J, the gap between germline ends came to 4 bases. CDR1 MGHRA and CDR2 YSYEKL come from the germline V gene. The CDR3 totals 15 residues. The sequence came from a woman in her forties or fifties in good health. This sequence joins TRBV4-1 and TRBJ2-6, with D unresolved. Sequencing input: PBMCs. CDR3 residues: CASSQEGSGANVLTF. The CDR3 coding sequence is TGCGCCAGCAGCCAAGAAGGTTCTGGGGCCAACGTCCTGACTTTC.